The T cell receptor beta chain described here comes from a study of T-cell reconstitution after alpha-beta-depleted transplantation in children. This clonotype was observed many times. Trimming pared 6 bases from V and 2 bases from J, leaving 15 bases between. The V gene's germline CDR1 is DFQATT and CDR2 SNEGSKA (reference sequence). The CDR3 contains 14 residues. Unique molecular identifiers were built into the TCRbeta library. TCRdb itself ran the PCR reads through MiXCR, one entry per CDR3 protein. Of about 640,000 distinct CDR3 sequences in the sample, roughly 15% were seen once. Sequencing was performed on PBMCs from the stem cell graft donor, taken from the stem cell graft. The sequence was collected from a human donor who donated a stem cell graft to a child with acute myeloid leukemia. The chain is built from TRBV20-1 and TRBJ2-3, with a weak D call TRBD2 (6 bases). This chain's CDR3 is CSASKAGNTDTQYF. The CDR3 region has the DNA TGCAGTGCATCAAAAGCGGGCAACACAGATACGCAGTATTTT.